These T cell receptor beta chains were read from a single sample in a study of CD8 T cells in Susac syndrome. One entry per CDR3 protein results from TCRdb running MiXCR on the immunoSEQ multiplex PCR reads. The sample consists of approximately 130,000 distinct CDR3 sequences, 91% of them appearing once. Material for sequencing was CD8+ T cells from PBMCs. All receptors come from a human donor with multiple sclerosis. Both conserved end residues are part of each CDR3. A D gene is named only where the DNA matches it firmly. Some rows have no size entry. The others give once, few or many, or a class for an expanded clone.

>.|TRBJ2-5|.|TRBV21-1
TGTGCCAGCAAGGTGCAAGAGACCCAGTACTTC
CASKVQETQYF
>.|TRBJ1-5|.|TRBV6-5
TGTGCCAGCAGCCCCGGGCGGCTGAATCAGCCCCAGCATTTT
CASSPGRLNQPQHF
>.|TRBJ2-1|.|TRBV30
TGTGCCTGGAGCTGGGCGAATGAGCAGTTCTTC
CAWSWANEQFF
>.|TRBJ2-1|.|TRBV29-1
TGCAGCGTTTACACTAGCAGCTCCTACAATGAGCAGTTCTTC
CSVYTSSSYNEQFF
>TRBD1|TRBJ2-7|.|TRBV9
TGTGCCAGCAGCGTAGGGACAGGGGGGGAGCAGTACTTC
CASSVGTGGEQYF
>TRBD2|TRBJ2-1|.|TRBV3-1
TGTGCCAGCAGCCAAGGGGGCGGGAGTGGATATGAGCAGTTCTTC
CASSQGGGSGYEQFF
>.|TRBJ1-1|.|TRBV27
TGTGCCAGCAGTTTTCCGGGCAGTGGGATAGCTTTCTTT
CASSFPGSGIAFF
>.|TRBJ2-2|once|TRBV7-9
TGTGCCAGCACCCCCCCCCGGGAGAACACCGGGGAGCTGTTTTTT
CASTPPRENTGELFF
>.|TRBJ2-1|.|TRBV27
TGTGCCAGCAGTCTTGGTGGGAGCCCCTACAATGAGCAGTTCTTC
CASSLGGSPYNEQFF
>TRBD2|TRBJ2-2|.|TRBV27
TGTGCCAGCCGCCTGGGGGGGACCGGGGAGCTGTTTTTT
CASRLGGTGELFF
>.|TRBJ1-1|.|TRBV29-1
TGCAGCGTTTCAGACAGATTGAACACTGAAGCTTTCTTT
CSVSDRLNTEAFF
>TRBD2|TRBJ2-7|.|TRBV6-5
TGTGCCAGCAGCCCCCGAGGACTAGCCTCCTACGAGCAGTACTTC
CASSPRGLASYEQYF
>.|TRBJ2-7|once|TRBV30
TGTGCCTGGAGTGACGCTTACGAGCAGTACTTC
CAWSDAYEQYF
>TRBD2|TRBJ2-7|.|TRBV5-1
TGCGCCAGCAGCTATTATAGCGGGAGGACCTACGAGCAGTACTTC
CASSYYSGRTYEQYF
>.|TRBJ1-1|few|TRBV12-3/TRBV12-4
TGTGCCAGCAGTTTATCGTACACTGAAGCTTTCTTT
CASSLSYTEAFF
>TRBD2|TRBJ2-1|.|TRBV2
TGTGCCAGCAGGGGGACTAGCGAGGTCAATGAGCAGTTCTTC
CASRGTSEVNEQFF
>.|TRBJ2-1|.|TRBV29-1
TGCAGCGGCCTAGGACTGAACGAGCAGTTCTTC
CSGLGLNEQFF
>.|TRBJ1-1|.|TRBV7-9
TGTGCCAGCAGCACCTCGGGCGAGGACACTGAAGCTTTCTTT
CASSTSGEDTEAFF
>TRBD1|TRBJ2-3|.|TRBV29-1
TGCAGCATTTCCGGACAGGGGGCTGACGGTACGCAGTATTTT
CSISGQGADGTQYF
>TRBD1|TRBJ2-7|.|TRBV2
TGTACCAGCAGTGGGGCGGACAGGGGATACGAGCAGTACTTC
CTSSGADRGYEQYF
>TRBD1|TRBJ1-2|.|TRBV5-6
TGTGCCAGCAGCTGGGACAGGAGTAACTATGGCTACACCTTC
CASSWDRSNYGYTF
>TRBD1|TRBJ1-5|.|TRBV6-2/TRBV6-3
TGTGCCAGCAGTTACCTACGGGGCTGGGTCGGGGTCGGACAGGAGCGGGCAAGCAATCAGCCCCAGCATTTT
CASSYLRGWVGVGQERASNQPQHF
>.|TRBJ1-5|.|TRBV21-1
TGTGCCAGCAGCTCCCGGGACAGGGTAAGCGTGTACCCGGTCAAGCCCCAGCATTTT
CASSSRDRVSVYPVKPQHF
>.|TRBJ1-1|.|TRBV5-6
TGTGCCAGTGTTCCATCTACAGGGATGAAGGTAGCTTTCTTT
CASVPSTGMKVAFF
>TRBD2|TRBJ2-5|.|TRBV5-1
TGCGCCAGCAGCTGGACCGCAGGGACTAGCGGGGGGACACAAGAGACCCAGTACTTC
CASSWTAGTSGGTQETQYF
>.|TRBJ2-1|.|TRBV2
TGTGCCAGCAGCCCTCCAGGGGGGGAATCCTACAATGAGCAGTTCTTC
CASSPPGGESYNEQFF
>.|TRBJ2-1|.|TRBV30
TGTGCCTGGTCGCTAGACTCCAACAATGAGCAGTTCTTC
CAWSLDSNNEQFF
>TRBD2|TRBJ2-7|.|TRBV23-1
TGCGCCAGCAGTCAATCAAAGGGGGGCGGGGGGTACGAGCAGTACTTC
CASSQSKGGGGYEQYF
>TRBD2|TRBJ2-1|.|TRBV7-9
TGTGCCAGCAGCTCCTCTGGCGGGGGTCGGGATAATGAGCAGTTCTTC
CASSSSGGGRDNEQFF
>TRBD1|TRBJ2-7|once|TRBV30
TGTGCCTGGAGTGGGGGACAGGGGGCTCCCTACGAGCAGTACTTC
CAWSGGQGAPYEQYF
>TRBD2|TRBJ2-7|few|TRBV6-5
TGTGCCAGCAGCCCGACTAGCGGGAGACCCTACGAGCAGTACTTC
CASSPTSGRPYEQYF
>.|TRBJ1-4|few|TRBV4-1
TGCGCCAGCAGCCAAACCCTGGGGCGGTTTAATGAAAAACTGTTTTTT
CASSQTLGRFNEKLFF
>TRBD1|TRBJ1-5|.|TRBV29-1
TGCAGCGTTGTGACAGGGGGGAGCAATCAGCCCCAGCATTTT
CSVVTGGSNQPQHF
>.|TRBJ2-3|.|TRBV7-9
TGTGCCAGCAGCTTCAACATGATCACAGATACGCAGTATTTT
CASSFNMITDTQYF
>.|TRBJ2-7|.|TRBV19
TGTGCCAGTGCCGAGGGGACACTATACGAGCAGTACTTC
CASAEGTLYEQYF
>.|TRBJ1-1|.|TRBV18
TGTGCCAGCTCAGTCCAGCCGGGGGCGGATGAAGCTTTCTTT
CASSVQPGADEAFF
>.|TRBJ1-5|once|TRBV2
TGTGCCAGCAGTGACGCTGGTTGGCGGCCCCAGCATTTT
CASSDAGWRPQHF
>.|TRBJ2-2|.|TRBV29-1
TGCAGCGCCTCAGACCCGCTATTGAACACCGGGGAGCTGTTTTTT
CSASDPLLNTGELFF
>.|TRBJ2-5|.|TRBV12-3/TRBV12-4
TGTGCCAGCAGCCCGGACTCCACCCGAGAGACCCAGTACTTC
CASSPDSTRETQYF
>TRBD1|TRBJ2-5|.|TRBV5-4
TGTGCCAGCAGCCGGACGACGGGACAGCTCATGACCCAGTACTTC
CASSRTTGQLMTQYF
>.|TRBJ1-2|.|TRBV7-9
TGTGCCAGCAGCTCGCCATTAGGGGGTGACTATGGCTACACCTTC
CASSSPLGGDYGYTF
>.|TRBJ1-1|.|TRBV19
TGTGCCAGTCGTAAGTCGGGGAACACTGAAGCTTTCTTT
CASRKSGNTEAFF
>.|TRBJ2-6|.|TRBV19
TGTGCCAGTAAGGGCTCTGGGGCCAACGTCCTGACTTTC
CASKGSGANVLTF
>.|TRBJ1-2|.|TRBV5-6
TGTGCCAGCAGCTCGGCAGACTATGGCTACACCTTC
CASSSADYGYTF
>TRBD2|TRBJ2-7|.|TRBV15
TGTGCCACCAGCAGTTGGACTAGCGGCCTTCCCGAGCAGTACTTC
CATSSWTSGLPEQYF
>TRBD2|TRBJ2-7|.|TRBV7-9
TGTGCCAGCAGCCTCCGGACTAGCGGGAACGAGCAGTACTTC
CASSLRTSGNEQYF
>.|TRBJ1-1|.|TRBV4-3
TGCGCCAGCAGCGCTATAGGGGCGAACACTGAAGCTTTCTTT
CASSAIGANTEAFF
>.|TRBJ1-1|.|TRBV29-1
TGCAGCGTTGAAGATGGCAGCCGGCGGGAGGAAGCTTTCTTT
CSVEDGSRREEAFF
>TRBD1|TRBJ1-1|.|TRBV5-1
TGCGCCAGCAGCTTCACAGGGGGTTTGAACACTGAAGCTTTCTTT
CASSFTGGLNTEAFF